These T cell receptor beta chains were read from a single sample in a study of blood T cell repertoires in COVID-19. The assay was immunoSEQ multiplex PCR, and TCRdb's table has in-frame clones only and misses some. Of about 460,000 clones in the sample, roughly nine tenths are singletons; the top ten hold around 7.9%. Sequenced: PBMCs or T cells enriched from blood (not recorded which). The receptors come from a woman in her sixties or seventies who had recovered from COVID-19. The CDR3 runs from the conserved cysteine through the conserved F or W. The D gene is left open where the match is weak. Clone size appears in some rows only: once, few, many, or a class for an expanded clone.

j_gene	v_gene	d_gene	abundance	CDR3nt	CDR3aa
TRBJ1-2	TRBV15	.	.	TGTGCCACCAGCACCGGCTATGGCTACACCTTC	CATSTGYGYTF
TRBJ2-2	TRBV18	.	.	TGTGCCAGCTCGGCCGATAGCCCCGGGGAGCTGTTTTTT	CASSADSPGELFF
TRBJ1-2	TRBV7-9	.	.	TGTGCCAGCAGCCTCGCCTCGGGGGGCTACACCTTC	CASSLASGGYTF
TRBJ1-2	TRBV2	TRBD1	.	TGTGCCAGCAGGTCGACAGGGGAGGACTATGGCTACACCTTC	CASRSTGEDYGYTF
TRBJ2-2	TRBV10-3	.	.	TGTGCCATCAGTGTATCAGGACAGATTCCCGGGGAGCTGTTTTTT	CAISVSGQIPGELFF
TRBJ2-5	TRBV9	.	.	TGTGCCAGCAGCGTACTTTCAGAGGGCGCAGGCGAGACCCAGTACTTC	CASSVLSEGAGETQYF
TRBJ1-5	TRBV19	.	.	TGTGCCAGTAGTCTCTGCTTGGAGGGAGGATGTCAGCCCCAGCATTTT	CASSLCLEGGCQPQHF
TRBJ1-1	TRBV6-4	.	.	TGTGCCAGCAGTGGGACCCCGACCGGGATCACTGAAGCTTTCTTT	CASSGTPTGITEAFF
TRBJ1-5	TRBV9	.	.	TGTGCCAGCAGCGTAGGGGCCGACAATCAGCCCCAGCATTTT	CASSVGADNQPQHF
TRBJ2-1	TRBV5-1	TRBD2	.	TGCGCCAGCAGCTTGGAGGGACTAGCGGGGAGGGAGCAGTTCTTC	CASSLEGLAGREQFF
TRBJ2-2	TRBV5-6	.	.	TGTGCCAGCAGCTTGCGGTGGGGGCCCGGGGAGCTGTTTTTT	CASSLRWGPGELFF
TRBJ2-3	TRBV6-5	.	.	TGTGCCAGCAGAAACCAGGGCCATAGCACAGATACGCAGTATTTT	CASRNQGHSTDTQYF
TRBJ2-2	TRBV7-8	TRBD1	once	TGTGCCAGCAGCTGGGACAGGTCGAACACCGGGGAGCTGTTTTTT	CASSWDRSNTGELFF
TRBJ1-2	TRBV19	.	.	TGTGCCAGTAGCCTTGGGGGGTGGTATGGCTACACCTTC	CASSLGGWYGYTF
TRBJ2-6	TRBV24-1	.	.	TGTGCCACCAGTGACCAGGGGCAGGGCCTCTCTGGGGCCAACGTCCTGACTTTC	CATSDQGQGLSGANVLTF
TRBJ1-5	TRBV5-4	.	.	TGTGCCAGCAGCTTGGCGGGGGGCAATCAGCCCCAGCATTTT	CASSLAGGNQPQHF
TRBJ2-2	TRBV27	TRBD1	once	TGTGCCAGTCTGCCCAGGGGGCGAGGGTACACCGGGGAGCTGTTTTTT	CASLPRGRGYTGELFF
TRBJ2-7	TRBV7-6	TRBD1	once	TGTGCCAGCAGCTTAGGGGCCCGGGACAGTAGCGAGCAGTACTTC	CASSLGARDSSEQYF
TRBJ1-1	TRBV6-4	TRBD1	.	TGTGCCAGCAGCCGAAGGACAGGGGGTAACACTGAAGCTTTCTTT	CASSRRTGGNTEAFF
TRBJ2-2	TRBV30	.	.	TGTGCCTGGAATTTCAAGCGGAACACCGGGGAGCTGTTTTTT	CAWNFKRNTGELFF
TRBJ1-4	TRBV19	.	.	TGTGCCAGTAGTATAATACAGGGAGGGACGACTAATGAAAAACTGTTTTTT	CASSIIQGGTTNEKLFF
TRBJ2-7	TRBV7-9	TRBD2	once	TGTGCCAGCAGCCCAAATAGCGGGGGCCACCCCTACGAGCAGTACTTC	CASSPNSGGHPYEQYF
TRBJ1-2	TRBV18	TRBD1	.	TGTGCCAGCTCACCATCGGGACAGGGTTCCTATGGCTACACCTTC	CASSPSGQGSYGYTF
TRBJ2-5	TRBV3-1/TRBV3-2	TRBD2	.	TGTGCCAGCAGCCTCCGGACTAGCGGGATCCGGGAGACCCAGTACTTC	CASSLRTSGIRETQYF
TRBJ1-6	TRBV18	TRBD1	.	TGTGCCAGCTCACCGGGACAGAGCTCCTATAATTCACCCCTCCACTTT	CASSPGQSSYNSPLHF
TRBJ1-3	TRBV5-5	.	.	TGTGCCAGCAGCTTCCCGGGAAACACCATATATTTT	CASSFPGNTIYF
TRBJ1-3	TRBV20-1	.	once	TGCAGTGCTAGTACTCCAGGGTCTACTGGAAACACCATATATTTT	CSASTPGSTGNTIYF
TRBJ1-1	TRBV3-1/TRBV3-2	.	.	TGTGCCAGCAGCCAAGATCCCCCCCGAAGGGGAGCTTTCTTT	CASSQDPPRRGAFF
TRBJ2-3	TRBV11-2	TRBD2	.	TGTGCCAGCAGCTTGAGACTAGCGGGGGTTTTTACGCAGTATTTT	CASSLRLAGVFTQYF
TRBJ1-5	TRBV19	TRBD1	.	TGTGCCAGTAGTATAGGAGGACAGGGGTACCAGCCCCAGCATTTT	CASSIGGQGYQPQHF
TRBJ1-3	TRBV6-5	.	.	TGTGCCAGCAGTCCAGGATCCCATGGAAACACCATATATTTT	CASSPGSHGNTIYF
TRBJ1-5	TRBV24-1	.	.	TGTGCCACCAGTGATTCACAGGGACCAAATCAGCCCCAGCATTTT	CATSDSQGPNQPQHF
TRBJ1-1	TRBV19	.	.	TGTGCCAGTAGCGCGGTCCGGATGAACACTGAAGCTTTCTTT	CASSAVRMNTEAFF